This TCR beta chain was observed in a study of blood T cell repertoires in COVID-19. About the research overall: Samples of COVID-19 (acute and convalescent) were obtained from the United States, Italy and Spain. T cells, B-cell-depleted T cells, or PBMCs supplied cDNA or gDNA.

Study members were between about 18 and 100 years old and lived in 24 US regions. Repertoires were generated with immunoSEQ multiplex PCR, while TCRdb's copy carries only in-frame clones and drops some. The sample yields about 190,000 clones, approximately 73% seen once. The source material was PBMCs or T cells enriched from blood (not recorded which). The receptor was derived from a woman in her 50s with acute COVID-19.

This CDR3 reads CASSSQVGGELFF. Here the CDR3 DNA reads TGTGCCAGCAGCTCTCAGGTTGGCGGGGAGCTGTTTTTT. J is TRBJ2-2 and V is TRBV7-3; D is uncertain. Trimming shortened V by 4 bases and J by 7 bases, and 10 bases separated the two germline ends. The germline CDR1 and CDR2 sequences are SGHTA and FQGTGA. This CDR3 has 13 amino acids.